A selection of T cell receptor beta chains follows, all from one sample in a study of cytomegalovirus exposure and HLA in healthy donors. TCRdb keeps only in-frame clones here, not all; method: immunoSEQ multiplex PCR. The table shows about 94,000 clones, with about 80% occurring only once. The sequencing input was PBMCs. The source is a human donor in good health. CDR3s include the opening cysteine and the closing phenylalanine or tryptophan. The order of the fields is V gene, D gene, J gene, clone size, CDR3 protein, CDR3 DNA. A D gene is named only where the DNA matches it firmly. Some rows have no size entry. The others give once, few or many, or a class for an expanded clone.

v_gene: TRBV7-2
d_gene: -
j_gene: TRBJ2-3
abundance: -
CDR3aa: CASTLEGQGTDTQYF
CDR3nt: TGTGCCAGCACCCTCGAGGGCCAGGGGACAGATACGCAGTATTTT

v_gene: TRBV7-3
d_gene: TRBD2
j_gene: TRBJ2-2
abundance: once
CDR3aa: CASSLTSGLRNTGELFF
CDR3nt: TGTGCCAGCAGCTTAACCTCGGGACTACGGAACACCGGGGAGCTGTTTTTT

v_gene: TRBV19
d_gene: TRBD2
j_gene: TRBJ2-2
abundance: -
CDR3aa: CASSIGLAGAGELFF
CDR3nt: TGTGCCAGTAGTATTGGACTAGCGGGAGCCGGGGAGCTGTTTTTT

v_gene: TRBV7-7
d_gene: TRBD2
j_gene: TRBJ2-7
abundance: -
CDR3aa: CASSLASGSSYEQYF
CDR3nt: TGTGCCAGCAGCTTAGCGAGCGGGAGCTCCTACGAGCAGTACTTC

v_gene: TRBV7-2
d_gene: -
j_gene: TRBJ2-5
abundance: -
CDR3aa: CASSLASTEETQYF
CDR3nt: TGTGCCAGCAGCTTAGCGTCTACCGAAGAGACCCAGTACTTC

v_gene: TRBV12-2
d_gene: -
j_gene: TRBJ2-5
abundance: -
CDR3aa: CASRFDRGQETQYF
CDR3nt: TGTGCAAGTCGCTTCGACAGGGGCCAAGAGACCCAGTACTTC

v_gene: TRBV2
d_gene: -
j_gene: TRBJ1-2
abundance: -
CDR3aa: CASYGGNYGYTF
CDR3nt: TGTGCCAGCTACGGGGGAAACTATGGCTACACCTTC

v_gene: TRBV7-9
d_gene: -
j_gene: TRBJ1-4
abundance: -
CDR3aa: CASSHSRVTTNEKLFF
CDR3nt: TGTGCCAGCAGCCATTCTCGGGTGACAACTAATGAAAAACTGTTTTTT

v_gene: TRBV7-3
d_gene: -
j_gene: TRBJ2-7
abundance: -
CDR3aa: CASSLGQGRPYEQYF
CDR3nt: TGTGCCAGCAGCTTAGGGCAGGGGCGGCCCTACGAGCAGTACTTC

v_gene: TRBV27
d_gene: -
j_gene: TRBJ1-1
abundance: -
CDR3aa: CASSADSRNTEAFF
CDR3nt: TGTGCCAGCAGCGCGGACTCCCGGAACACTGAAGCTTTCTTT

v_gene: TRBV5-1
d_gene: -
j_gene: TRBJ2-2
abundance: -
CDR3aa: CASSLERFGELFF
CDR3nt: TGCGCCAGCAGCTTGGAGAGATTCGGGGAGCTGTTTTTT

v_gene: TRBV5-1
d_gene: TRBD2
j_gene: TRBJ2-5
abundance: -
CDR3aa: CASSPGGSGRRETQYF
CDR3nt: TGCGCCAGCAGCCCCGGGGGTAGCGGGAGGCGAGAGACCCAGTACTTC

v_gene: TRBV2
d_gene: -
j_gene: TRBJ2-1
abundance: -
CDR3aa: CASRSGSGSNEQFF
CDR3nt: TGTGCCAGCAGATCAGGTAGCGGAAGCAATGAGCAGTTCTTC

v_gene: TRBV5-1
d_gene: -
j_gene: TRBJ2-2
abundance: -
CDR3aa: CASSLEAGMRGELFF
CDR3nt: TGCGCCAGCAGCTTGGAGGCAGGGATGCGCGGGGAGCTGTTTTTT

v_gene: TRBV2
d_gene: TRBD1
j_gene: TRBJ1-4
abundance: many
CDR3aa: CASSQDRGREKLFF
CDR3nt: TGTGCCAGCAGTCAGGACAGGGGGCGGGAAAAACTGTTTTTT

v_gene: TRBV11-3
d_gene: -
j_gene: TRBJ2-1
abundance: once
CDR3aa: CASSLGGAGVAYNEQFF
CDR3nt: TGTGCCAGCAGCTTAGGGGGGGCGGGAGTAGCCTACAATGAGCAGTTCTTC

v_gene: TRBV7-2
d_gene: -
j_gene: TRBJ1-2
abundance: -
CDR3aa: CASVGGFPNYGYTF
CDR3nt: TGTGCCAGCGTGGGAGGGTTTCCAAACTATGGCTACACCTTC

v_gene: TRBV19
d_gene: TRBD1
j_gene: TRBJ2-1
abundance: -
CDR3aa: CASRFRDRYNEQFF
CDR3nt: TGTGCCAGTCGATTCCGGGACAGATACAATGAGCAGTTCTTC

v_gene: TRBV7-2
d_gene: TRBD1
j_gene: TRBJ1-5
abundance: -
CDR3aa: CASSLADRVNQPQHF
CDR3nt: TGTGCCAGCAGCTTAGCGGACAGGGTCAATCAGCCCCAGCATTTT

v_gene: TRBV18
d_gene: -
j_gene: TRBJ1-4
abundance: -
CDR3aa: CASSPSTAEKLFF
CDR3nt: TGTGCCAGCTCACCAAGCACAGCTGAAAAACTGTTTTTT

v_gene: TRBV4-3
d_gene: -
j_gene: TRBJ2-5
abundance: -
CDR3aa: CASSQEFRGKSETQYF
CDR3nt: TGCGCCAGCAGCCAAGAGTTCCGGGGAAAGTCAGAGACCCAGTACTTC

v_gene: TRBV7-2
d_gene: TRBD1
j_gene: TRBJ1-4
abundance: -
CDR3aa: CASSLRARDRDEKLFF
CDR3nt: TGTGCCAGCAGCTTAAGGGCCCGGGACAGGGACGAAAAACTGTTTTTT

v_gene: TRBV30
d_gene: -
j_gene: TRBJ1-2
abundance: once
CDR3aa: CAWRAVTNYGYTF
CDR3nt: TGTGCCTGGAGGGCAGTTACTAACTATGGCTACACCTTC

v_gene: TRBV6-1
d_gene: -
j_gene: TRBJ1-2
abundance: -
CDR3aa: CASSRVPRDYGYTF
CDR3nt: TGTGCCAGCTCCAGGGTGCCAAGGGACTATGGCTACACCTTC

v_gene: TRBV7-9
d_gene: -
j_gene: TRBJ2-1
abundance: -
CDR3aa: CASSPNTGSSYNEQFF
CDR3nt: TGTGCCAGCAGCCCTAACACGGGGAGCTCCTACAATGAGCAGTTCTTC

v_gene: TRBV6-6
d_gene: -
j_gene: TRBJ1-4
abundance: -
CDR3aa: CASRGRGGREKLFF
CDR3nt: TGTGCCAGCAGGGGTCGCGGGGGGCGAGAAAAACTGTTTTTT

v_gene: TRBV4-1
d_gene: TRBD2
j_gene: TRBJ2-7
abundance: once
CDR3aa: CASSQDEPSGIRSEQYF
CDR3nt: TGCGCCAGCAGCCAAGACGAACCTAGCGGGATAAGGAGCGAGCAGTACTTC

v_gene: TRBV7-9
d_gene: -
j_gene: TRBJ2-5
abundance: -
CDR3aa: CASSLVPSRGQETQYF
CDR3nt: TGTGCCAGCAGCTTAGTCCCCAGCAGGGGTCAAGAGACCCAGTACTTC

v_gene: TRBV29-1
d_gene: -
j_gene: TRBJ1-2
abundance: -
CDR3aa: CSVLGGNYGYTF
CDR3nt: TGCAGCGTTCTCGGGGGGAACTATGGCTACACCTTC

v_gene: TRBV6-1
d_gene: -
j_gene: TRBJ2-5
abundance: -
CDR3aa: CASGRQLQETQYF
CDR3nt: TGTGCCAGCGGGCGACAGCTCCAAGAGACCCAGTACTTC

v_gene: TRBV7-2
d_gene: -
j_gene: TRBJ2-3
abundance: -
CDR3aa: CASSLASLGTDTQYF
CDR3nt: TGTGCCAGCAGCTTAGCGTCGCTAGGCACAGATACGCAGTATTTT

v_gene: TRBV7-3
d_gene: TRBD1
j_gene: TRBJ2-3
abundance: once
CDR3aa: CASSSGQGSTDTQYF
CDR3nt: TGTGCCAGCAGCTCCGGACAGGGGAGCACAGATACGCAGTATTTT

v_gene: TRBV7-2
d_gene: TRBD1
j_gene: TRBJ1-2
abundance: -
CDR3aa: CASSPRPDRGTGGWGYTF
CDR3nt: TGTGCCAGCAGCCCCAGGCCGGACAGGGGGACAGGGGGGTGGGGCTACACCTTC

v_gene: TRBV15
d_gene: TRBD2
j_gene: TRBJ2-1
abundance: -
CDR3aa: CATSREGTRNEQFF
CDR3nt: TGTGCCACCAGCAGAGAGGGGACTAGGAATGAGCAGTTCTTC

v_gene: TRBV28
d_gene: -
j_gene: TRBJ1-3
abundance: -
CDR3aa: CASTFNNGGNTIYF
CDR3nt: TGTGCCAGCACCTTCAACAATGGTGGAAACACCATATATTTT

v_gene: TRBV10-1
d_gene: TRBD2
j_gene: TRBJ2-1
abundance: -
CDR3aa: CASSLSGGTYNEQFF
CDR3nt: TGCGCCAGCAGTCTTAGCGGGGGGACCTACAATGAGCAGTTCTTC

v_gene: TRBV5-1
d_gene: TRBD1
j_gene: TRBJ2-7
abundance: -
CDR3aa: CASSNQQGAYEQYF
CDR3nt: TGCGCCAGCAGCAATCAACAGGGGGCGTACGAGCAGTACTTC

v_gene: TRBV7-6
d_gene: TRBD1
j_gene: TRBJ1-1
abundance: once
CDR3aa: CASSPQGTGGTEAFF
CDR3nt: TGTGCCAGCAGCCCCCAGGGGACAGGAGGCACTGAAGCTTTCTTT

v_gene: TRBV7-8
d_gene: TRBD1
j_gene: TRBJ2-3
abundance: few
CDR3aa: CASSLVQGDTQYF
CDR3nt: TGTGCCAGCAGCTTAGTACAGGGGGATACGCAGTATTTT

v_gene: TRBV2
d_gene: -
j_gene: TRBJ1-5
abundance: -
CDR3aa: CASKIQGQSNQPQHF
CDR3nt: TGTGCCAGCAAAATCCAGGGTCAAAGCAATCAGCCCCAGCATTTT

v_gene: TRBV4-2
d_gene: -
j_gene: TRBJ1-4
abundance: once
CDR3aa: CASSLNGGVATNEKLFF
CDR3nt: TGTGCCAGCAGCCTCAATGGGGGGGTTGCAACTAATGAAAAACTGTTTTTT

v_gene: TRBV7-9
d_gene: -
j_gene: TRBJ2-6
abundance: -
CDR3aa: CASSSSKTGRSSGANVLTF
CDR3nt: TGTGCCAGCAGCTCCTCCAAAACCGGCCGGAGCTCTGGGGCCAACGTCCTGACTTTC

v_gene: TRBV7-3
d_gene: -
j_gene: TRBJ2-2
abundance: -
CDR3aa: CASSPGTQVLNTGELFF
CDR3nt: TGTGCCAGCAGCCCGGGGACACAGGTTTTGAACACCGGGGAGCTGTTTTTT

v_gene: TRBV2
d_gene: -
j_gene: TRBJ1-4
abundance: -
CDR3aa: CASRRRETVGNEKLFF
CDR3nt: TGTGCCAGCAGGCGGAGGGAGACAGTGGGTAATGAAAAACTGTTTTTT

v_gene: TRBV7-2
d_gene: TRBD1
j_gene: TRBJ2-2
abundance: -
CDR3aa: CASSFRGQGRFGELFF
CDR3nt: TGTGCCAGCAGCTTCCGGGGACAGGGGCGGTTCGGGGAGCTGTTTTTT

v_gene: TRBV2
d_gene: -
j_gene: TRBJ1-5
abundance: -
CDR3aa: CASSEGGVNQPQHF
CDR3nt: TGTGCCAGCAGTGAAGGGGGGGTCAATCAGCCCCAGCATTTT

v_gene: TRBV30
d_gene: TRBD1
j_gene: TRBJ1-2
abundance: -
CDR3aa: CAWSRDRGPYGYTF
CDR3nt: TGTGCCTGGAGTAGAGACAGGGGGCCCTATGGCTACACCTTC